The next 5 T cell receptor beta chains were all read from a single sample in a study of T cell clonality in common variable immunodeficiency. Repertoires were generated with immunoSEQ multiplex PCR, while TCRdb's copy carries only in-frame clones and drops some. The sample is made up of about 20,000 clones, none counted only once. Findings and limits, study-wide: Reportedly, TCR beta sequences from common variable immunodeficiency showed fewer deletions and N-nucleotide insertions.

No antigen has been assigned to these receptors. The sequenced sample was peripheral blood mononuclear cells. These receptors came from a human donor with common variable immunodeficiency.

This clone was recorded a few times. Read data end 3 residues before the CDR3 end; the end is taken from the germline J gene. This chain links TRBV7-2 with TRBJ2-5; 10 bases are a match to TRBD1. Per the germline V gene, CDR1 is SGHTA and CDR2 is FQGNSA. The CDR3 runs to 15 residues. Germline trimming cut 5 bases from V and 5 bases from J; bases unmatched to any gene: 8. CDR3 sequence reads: CASSPDRGRAETQYF. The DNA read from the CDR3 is TGTGCCAGCAGCCCCGACAGGGGGCGGGCGGAGACC. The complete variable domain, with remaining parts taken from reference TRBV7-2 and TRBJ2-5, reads GAGVSQSPSNKVTEKGKDVELRCDPISGHTALYWYRQSLGQGLEFLIYFQGNSAPDKSGLPSDRFSAERTGGSVSTLTIQRTQQEDSAVYLCASSPDRGRAETQYFGPGTRLLVL.

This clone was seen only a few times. The CDR3 DNA, read in part, is TGTGCCAGCAGTTACTCGATACAGGGGGGGCATCAGCCC. Translating it yields CASSYSIQGGHQP. The full CDR3 sequence reads CASSYSIQGGHQPQHF. The chain employs TRBV6-2 or TRBV6-3 and TRBJ1-5, with TRBD1 matching 8 bases. The CDR3 is cut off 3 residues early in the read; its end comes from the germline J gene. Trimming took 0 bases from V and 5 from J; bases not matched to a gene: 6. Germline CDR1 is MNHEY and CDR2 is SVGEGT. The CDR3 runs 16 residues.

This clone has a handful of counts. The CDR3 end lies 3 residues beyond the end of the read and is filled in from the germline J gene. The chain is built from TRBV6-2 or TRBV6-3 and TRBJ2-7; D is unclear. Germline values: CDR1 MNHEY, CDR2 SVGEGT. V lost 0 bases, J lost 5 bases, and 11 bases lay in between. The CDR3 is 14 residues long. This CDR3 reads CASSYSAEGNEQYF. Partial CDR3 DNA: TGTGCCAGCAGTTACTCGGCGGAAGGCAACGAG.

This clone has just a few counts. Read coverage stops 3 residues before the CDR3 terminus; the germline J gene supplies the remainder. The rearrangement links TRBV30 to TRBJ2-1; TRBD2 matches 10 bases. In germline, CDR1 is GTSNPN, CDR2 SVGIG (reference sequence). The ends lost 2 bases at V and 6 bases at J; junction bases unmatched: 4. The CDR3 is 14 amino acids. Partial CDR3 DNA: TGTGCCTGGAGTAGGGCTAGCGGGGGCAATGAG. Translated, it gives CAWSRASGGNE. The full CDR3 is CAWSRASGGNEQFF.

The sequenced part of the CDR3 DNA is TGTGCCAGCTCACCGACAGGGGCGGATCAGCCC. Encoded protein: CASSPTGADQP. The full CDR3 protein is CASSPTGADQPQHF. This sequence joins TRBV18 and TRBJ1-5, with 8 bases lining up with TRBD1. The observed sequence ends 3 residues before the CDR3 terminus, with the missing tail filled in from the germline J gene. This CDR3 spans 14 amino acids. Germline lookup yields CDR1 KGHSH and CDR2 LQKENI. The trim removed 3 bases at V and 5 bases at J, leaving 3 bases unmatched.